This T cell receptor (beta chain) was captured in a study of cytomegalovirus exposure and HLA in healthy donors. Study results and limitations: DRB1 showed the most TCR associations and HLA-C the fewest in a later analysis, as rates varied by HLA locus. The study recorded about 160 TCR beta chains that were cytomegalovirus-associated. Immune exposure was documented only through CMV serostatus. With later analysis, a missense DCLRE1C variant became linked to TCR beta V- and J-gene trimming.

Germline loops: CDR1 LNHDA, CDR2 SQIVND (reference sequence). Trimming stripped 1 base from V and 3 bases from J, with 10 bases between. The CDR3 extends over 15 amino acids. To note about this clone: Antigen unknown.

60 Vbeta and 13 Jbeta primers were used in PCR. Generated by immunoSEQ multiplex PCR, the TCRdb table keeps only in-frame clones and is missing some. The profile shows some 88,000 clones, under 80% of them singletons. The genes are TRBV19 and TRBJ1-5; D gene unclear. Sample: PBMCs. The sequence was collected from a woman aged 25 to 39 in good health and CMV-seronegative. The CDR3 DNA sequence: TGTGCCAGTAGTATAGGAGTCGATTTCAATCAGCCCCAGCATTTT. Encoded protein: CASSIGVDFNQPQHF.